The rows below give T cell receptor beta chains drawn from one sample of a study of T cells in Graves' hyperthyroidism and ophthalmopathy. MiXCR, run by TCRdb on the multiplex PCR reads, gives a single entry per CDR3 protein. The data hold a few hundred thousand distinct CDR3 sequences, with 22% observed a single time. Sequencing input: blood. The receptors come from a woman in her seventies with Graves' ophthalmopathy. Each CDR3 is given with its conserved first and last residue. The D gene is left open where the match is weak. The size entry is marked missing in some rows and otherwise reads once, few, many or a size class.

TRBV6-1	few	TRBJ1-4	.	CASRFQAYLSEKLFF	TGTGCCAGCAGGTTCCAGGCTTACTTGAGTGAAAAACTGTTTTTT
TRBV27	.	TRBJ1-1	TRBD1	CASSSGTGGAGEAFF	TGTGCCAGCAGTTCGGGAACAGGGGGCGCGGGTGAAGCTTTCTTT
TRBV11-2	.	TRBJ2-1	.	CASSLSGRYVQFF	TGTGCCAGCAGCTTAAGTGGGAGGTACGTGCAGTTCTTC
TRBV5-1	.	TRBJ2-7	TRBD1	CASSPQAGGQGEQYF	TGCGCCAGCAGCCCGCAGGCAGGGGGCCAGGGCGAGCAGTACTTC
TRBV5-5	.	TRBJ1-5	.	CASSLDAGTGNQPQHF	TGTGCCAGCAGCTTGGATGCAGGGACTGGCAATCAGCCCCAGCATTTT
TRBV3-1	.	TRBJ2-7	.	CASSRVPNGEQYF	TGTGCCAGCAGCCGGGTTCCGAACGGCGAGCAGTACTTC
TRBV6-2/TRBV6-3	.	TRBJ2-1	.	CASSLAGLPYNEQFF	TGTGCCAGCAGTCTAGCCGGACTACCCTACAATGAGCAGTTCTTC
TRBV28	many	TRBJ2-7	TRBD2	CASSPTSGFSYEQYF	TGTGCCAGCAGTCCTACTAGCGGGTTCTCCTACGAGCAGTACTTC
TRBV7-2	few	TRBJ2-2	TRBD2	CASSQEGLAGRLIGELFF	TGTGCCAGCAGCCAAGAGGGACTAGCGGGAAGGTTGATCGGGGAGCTGTTTTTT
TRBV12-3/TRBV12-4	.	TRBJ2-1	.	CASSWRGFDEQFF	TGTGCCAGCAGTTGGAGAGGATTCGATGAGCAGTTCTTC
TRBV2	few	TRBJ1-3	.	CASTTGQYSGNTIYF	TGTGCCAGCACCACCGGACAGTACTCTGGAAACACCATATATTTT
TRBV30	.	TRBJ1-1	.	CAWSVQENTEAFF	TGTGCCTGGAGTGTACAAGAGAACACTGAAGCTTTCTTT
TRBV19	few	TRBJ2-1	TRBD2	CASRTIVGGTSGSNEQFF	TGTGCCAGTAGAACTATAGTCGGCGGGACTAGCGGGAGCAATGAGCAGTTCTTC
TRBV9	few	TRBJ1-3	.	CASTGGHSGNTIYF	TGTGCCAGCACCGGCGGGCACTCTGGAAACACCATATATTTT
TRBV7-8	.	TRBJ2-5	.	CASNHGGGTIQETQYF	TGTGCCAGCAACCACGGGGGCGGGACAATCCAAGAGACCCAGTACTTC
TRBV7-2	.	TRBJ1-6	.	CASSLTRAPLHF	TGTGCCAGCAGCCTAACACGGGCACCCCTCCACTTT
TRBV7-2	few	TRBJ2-7	TRBD2	CASSRAGYSYEQYF	TGTGCCAGTTCTAGAGCGGGATACTCCTACGAGCAGTACTTC
TRBV5-1	.	TRBJ1-5	TRBD1	CASSSGTGSGQPQHF	TGCGCCAGCAGCTCCGGGACAGGGTCCGGTCAGCCCCAGCATTTT
TRBV7-9	.	TRBJ2-7	TRBD2	CASSSPGLAGNYEQYF	TGTGCCAGCAGCTCCCCTGGACTAGCGGGAAACTACGAGCAGTACTTC
TRBV19	once	TRBJ1-1	.	CASSSETEAFF	TGTGCCAGTAGTTCCGAAACTGAAGCTTTCTTT
TRBV3-1	.	TRBJ2-1	TRBD2	CASSPTPLAGEQFF	TGTGCCAGCAGCCCCACCCCACTAGCGGGTGAGCAGTTCTTC
TRBV6-1	few	TRBJ1-6	.	CASSLLRTENNSPLHF	TGTGCCAGCAGTCTCCTCCGGACAGAGAATAATTCACCCCTCCACTTT